The 25 T cell receptor beta chains below come from one sample, sequenced in a study of beta chain features in type 1 diabetes. The authors reverse transcribed all of the isolated RNA, so sequencing captured expressed TCRB transcripts. Using immunoSEQ multiplex PCR, the repertoire was profiled, and TCRdb retains in-frame clones only, with some absent. This sample has roughly 370,000 clones, with 11% to 15% found just once. The specimen sequenced was naive CD4+ T cells from blood. The receptors shown here come from a man younger than 40 in good health.

This clone was seen just once. The CDR3 coding sequence is TGCAGCGGCCGACAGGGGGTTAACTATGGCTACACCTTC. Translation: CSGRQGVNYGYTF. The gene calls are TRBV29-1 and TRBJ1-2; 9 nucleotides line up with TRBD1. The CDR3 spans 13 residues. Germline CDR1 is SQVTM and CDR2 is ANQGSEA. The trim removed 7 bases at V and 1 base at J, leaving 4 bases unmatched.

This clone came up a few times. This chain joins TRBV10-3 and TRBJ1-5, with TRBD1 as a possible D gene (6 bases). CDR1 is ENHRY and CDR2 is SYGVKD in the germline V gene. Trimming cost V 0 bases and J 3 bases, with 12 bases left between them. The CDR3 consists of 16 residues. The CDR3 sequence is CAISESLGGPNQPQHF. DNA for the CDR3: TGTGCCATCAGTGAGTCTCTCGGGGGCCCCAATCAGCCCCAGCATTTT.

This chain uses TRBV7-2 with TRBJ2-5, with TRBD2 matching 12 bases. Germline V gene data show CDR1 as SGHTA and CDR2 as FQGNSA. The V gene end was trimmed by 4 bases and the J gene end by 1 base; junction bases not matched to a gene: 10. The CDR3 loop spans 18 amino acids. The CDR3 DNA follows: TGTGCCAGCAGCTCTCAGCGTACTAGCGGGGGGTCCCAAGAGACCCAGTACTTC. Protein: CASSSQRTSGGSQETQYF.

This clone was seen a few times. The V gene is TRBV19, the J gene TRBJ2-7; D gene uncertain. This CDR3 region has 13 residues. CDR1 and CDR2 (germline): LNHDA, SQIVND (reference sequence). V was clipped by 4 bases and J by 0 bases, with 7 bases between them. The chain's CDR3 is CASSTLFSYEQYF. The CDR3 DNA sequence: TGTGCCAGTAGTACCCTTTTCTCCTACGAGCAGTACTTC.

V usage is TRBV19 and J usage is TRBJ2-3; D remains ambiguous. The CDR3 runs 12 residues. V was clipped by 3 bases and J by 5 bases, with 6 bases between them. Germline values: CDR1 LNHDA, CDR2 SQIVND (reference sequence). CDR3 residues: CASSMGIDTQYF. CDR3 DNA: TGTGCCAGTAGTATGGGAATAGATACGCAGTATTTT.

Only a few counts were recorded for this clone. This chain links TRBV14 with TRBJ2-1, with D perhaps TRBD2 (6 bases). This CDR3 has 17 amino acids. Per the germline V gene, CDR1 is SGHDN and CDR2 is FVKESK. V dropped 3 bases and J dropped 1 base, with 16 bases sitting between them. The CDR3 is CASSHLAKGRSYNEQFF. The CDR3 DNA sequence: TGTGCCAGCAGCCACCTCGCGAAGGGGAGGTCCTACAATGAGCAGTTCTTC. Full variable domain (remainder filled in from reference TRBV14 and TRBJ2-1): EAGVTQFPSHSVIEKGQTVTLRCDPISGHDNLYWYRRVMGKEIKFLLHFVKESKQDESGMPNNRFLAERTGGTYSTLKVQPAELEDSGVYFCASSHLAKGRSYNEQFFGPGTRLTVL.

This clone was counted only a few times. V usage is TRBV18 and J usage is TRBJ2-3; D not certain. The germline V and J ends were trimmed by 3 bases and 1 base, with 11 bases remaining between them. Germline V gene data show CDR1 as KGHSH and CDR2 as LQKENI. The CDR3 covers 15 residues. The CDR3, as DNA: TGTGCCAGCTCACCGCTCCCGTGGGGCACAGATACGCAGTATTTT. This gives the protein CASSPLPWGTDTQYF.

V gene TRBV20-1 combines with J gene TRBJ2-7; no firm D call. Looked up from germline, CDR1 is DFQATT and CDR2 is SNEGSKA (reference sequence). The V end was cut by 6 bases, the J end by 6 bases, with 12 bases between. The CDR3 covers 11 residues. For the CDR3, the DNA is TGCAGTGCGCGTCCGGGCACCGAGCAGTACTTC. Its translation: CSARPGTEQYF.

The chain combines TRBV7-6 with TRBJ2-6; 11 bases match TRBD2. The CDR3 is 19 residues long. V lost 4 bases and J lost 0; bases outside the gene matches: 8. Germline values: CDR1 SGHVS, CDR2 FNYEAQ. CDR3 protein: CASSSLGLAGFSGANVLTF. The DNA for the CDR3 is TGTGCCAGCAGCTCCCTTGGACTAGCGGGTTTCTCTGGGGCCAACGTCCTGACTTTC. Drawing the rest from reference TRBV7-6 and TRBJ2-6, the complete variable domain is GAGVSQSPRYKVTKRGQDVALRCDPISGHVSLYWYRQALGQGPEFLTYFNYEAQQDKSGLPNDRFSAERPEGSISTLTIQRTEQRDSAMYRCASSSLGLAGFSGANVLTFGAGSRLTVL.

The V and J genes are TRBV4-3 and TRBJ2-7; D is undetermined. V was clipped by 1 base and J by 7 bases, with 17 bases between them. CDR3 size: 15 residues. Germline CDR1 LGHNA, CDR2 YSLEER. The DNA for the CDR3 is TGCGCCAGCAGCCAAGTTTCCGGACGGAATCTTGAGCAGTACTTC. This gives the protein CASSQVSGRNLEQYF.

This chain joins TRBV5-4 and TRBJ1-3; D uncertain. CDR1 is SGHNT, CDR2 YYREEE, per germline (reference sequence). Trimming removed 0 bases from V and 4 bases from J, with 5 bases in between. CDR3 length equals 13 residues. The CDR3 here is CASSLAAGNTIYF. The CDR3 DNA reads as TGTGCCAGCAGCTTGGCGGCGGGAAACACCATATATTTT.

This sequence joins TRBV7-2 and TRBJ1-2; TRBD1 might be the D (5 bases). The CDR3 is 18 amino acids. Germline V gene lookup returns CDR1 SGHTA and CDR2 FQGNSA. With 2 bases removed from V and 2 bases from J, the gap between germline ends came to 21 bases. The CDR3 spells CASSLFGMRQTMNYGYTF. The CDR3 nucleotides are TGTGCCAGCAGCTTATTCGGAATGAGACAGACTATGAACTATGGCTACACCTTC.

The V gene is TRBV25-1, the J gene TRBJ2-5, with D perhaps matching TRBD1 or TRBD2 (5 bases each). The length of the CDR3 is 14 residues. Germline V gene sequence: CDR1 MGHDK, CDR2 SYGVNS. Trimming cost V 3 bases and J 5 bases, with 13 bases left between them. The CDR3 loop reads CASSERGVRETQYF. CDR3 coding DNA: TGTGCCAGCAGTGAGAGGGGCGTGCGGGAGACCCAGTACTTC.

This clone has a handful of counts. This chain links TRBV4-3 with TRBJ2-7; D remains unclear. Germline assignment: CDR1 LGHNA and CDR2 YSLEER. The CDR3 consists of 15 residues. V was clipped by 2 bases and J by 1 base, with 12 bases between them. The CDR3 coding sequence is TGCGCCAGCAGCCAACACGTTGGTGATTCCTACGAGCAGTACTTC. Translated, it gives CASSQHVGDSYEQYF.

The DNA of the CDR3 is TGTGCCAGTAGCAAACACTTTACCGGAATGAACACTGAAGCTTTCTTT. The encoded protein is CASSKHFTGMNTEAFF. The gene calls are TRBV19 and TRBJ1-1; D call uncertain. The CDR3 loop spans 16 amino acids. V was shortened by 6 bases and J by 0 bases, with 17 bases between the two germline ends. In germline, CDR1 is LNHDA, CDR2 SQIVND (reference sequence). Filled out from reference TRBV19 and TRBJ1-1, the complete variable domain reads DGGITQSPKYLFRKEGQNVTLSCEQNLNHDAMYWYRQDPGQGLRLIYYSQIVNDFQKGDIAEGYSVSREKKESFPLTVTSAQKNPTAFYLCASSKHFTGMNTEAFFGQGTRLTVV.

This chain joins TRBV2 and TRBJ1-2; D is undetermined. The ends were cut back, 0 bases at V and 4 bases at J, with 9 bases in the middle. The length of the CDR3 is 14 residues. Germline V gives CDR1 SNHLY, CDR2 FYNNEI. CDR3 nucleotide sequence: TGTGCCAGCAGTGAAGCTTTGGCAGGCTATGGCTACACCTTC. Translated: CASSEALAGYGYTF.

The sample holds a few counts of this clone. This rearrangement joins TRBV29-1 to TRBJ1-5; 7 nucleotides agree with TRBD1. Germline assignment: CDR1 SQVTM and CDR2 ANQGSEA. Germline trimming cut 6 bases from V and 2 bases from J; bases unmatched to any gene: 4. The length of the CDR3 is 13 residues. CDR3 residues: CSVGTERNQPQHF. The CDR3 DNA sequence: TGCAGCGTCGGGACAGAACGCAATCAGCCCCAGCATTTT.

This clone was picked up a small number of times. The chain joins TRBV7-8 to TRBJ2-1; no definite D call. The CDR3 extends over 10 amino acids. V gave up 10 bases and J gave up 6 bases, with 7 bases separating them. Germline-derived CDR1 and CDR2 are SGHVS and FQNEAQ. In DNA form, the CDR3 reads TGTGCCACCGGGTCCAATGAGCAGTTCTTC. It codes for CATGSNEQFF.

The chain joins TRBV29-1 to TRBJ2-7; D ambiguous. Trimming stripped 4 bases from V and 0 bases from J, with 10 bases between. Germline V gene data show CDR1 as SQVTM and CDR2 as ANQGSEA. The CDR3 runs 13 residues. The CDR3 DNA is TGCAGCGTTGGTTTACTGAACTCCTACGAGCAGTACTTC. Translating it yields CSVGLLNSYEQYF.

This clone occurred a few times. This chain connects TRBV2 to TRBJ2-5; D not resolved. The germline V gene has CDR1 SNHLY and CDR2 FYNNEI. V lost 2 bases, J lost 4 bases, and 8 bases lay in between. This CDR3 is 13 amino acids long. CDR3 amino acids: CASSENPGETQYF. For the CDR3, the DNA is TGTGCCAGCAGTGAAAATCCGGGAGAGACCCAGTACTTC.

This clone was seen a handful of times. V usage is TRBV5-4 and J usage is TRBJ1-2; the D gene is possibly TRBD1 (6 bases). CDR1 is SGHNT, CDR2 YYREEE, per germline (reference sequence). CDR3 length: 14 residues. V lost 4 bases and J 4 bases, leaving 14 bases between the germline ends. Written as DNA, the CDR3 is TGTGCCAGCAGCCTTCAGACAGGCTCCTATGGCTACACCTTC. It yields the protein CASSLQTGSYGYTF.

The table lists this clone with a few counts. The genes are TRBV4-3 and TRBJ2-1; D uncertain. V lost 1 base and J lost 10, with 8 bases in between. The CDR3 covers 12 residues. The germline CDR1 and CDR2 sequences are LGHNA and YSLEER. The CDR3 sequence is CASSQVGREQFF. CDR3 coding DNA: TGCGCCAGCAGCCAAGTGGGTAGGGAGCAGTTCTTC.

The table lists this clone with a few counts. Relative to the germline gene, one junction end is altered; a read error may explain this. The J gene is TRBJ2-5, the V gene TRBV9; D is possibly TRBD2 (6 bases). Germline V gene sequence: CDR1 SGDLS, CDR2 YYNGEE. The CDR3 totals 18 residues. CDR3 in DNA: TGTGCCAGCAGCGGGACGGTGTTCTCTTTTATGCGGGGTGAGAGCCAGTACTTC. Residues: CASSGTVFSFMRGESQYF. The full variable domain, rest sourced from reference TRBV9 and TRBJ2-5, is DSGVTQTPKHLITATGQRVTLRCSPRSGDLSVYWYQQSLDQGLQFLIQYYNGEERAKGNILERFSAQQFPDLHSELNLSSLELGDSALYFCASSGTVFSFMRGESQYFGPGTRLLVL.

V is TRBV7-9 and J is TRBJ1-5, with D possibly being TRBD1 (6 bases). The CDR3 length is 14 residues. V was shortened by 7 bases and J by 4 bases, with 14 bases between the two germline ends. CDR1 is SEHNR and CDR2 is FQNEAQ in the germline V gene (reference sequence). CDR3 nucleotide sequence: TGTGCCAGCACCCGAGGGGGAGAAAATCAGCCCCAGCATTTT. It encodes CASTRGGENQPQHF.

CDR3 amino acids: CASSQSGQGAGGELFF. In nucleotides, the CDR3 is TGCGCCAGCAGTCAATCTGGCCAGGGGGCCGGCGGGGAGCTGTTTTTT. The rearrangement joins TRBV23-1 to TRBJ2-2, with 8 bases fitting TRBD1. TRBV23-1 is flagged as an ORF with uncertain function. The length of the CDR3 is 16 residues. J lost 7 bases, V lost 0 bases, and 7 bases had no gene match.